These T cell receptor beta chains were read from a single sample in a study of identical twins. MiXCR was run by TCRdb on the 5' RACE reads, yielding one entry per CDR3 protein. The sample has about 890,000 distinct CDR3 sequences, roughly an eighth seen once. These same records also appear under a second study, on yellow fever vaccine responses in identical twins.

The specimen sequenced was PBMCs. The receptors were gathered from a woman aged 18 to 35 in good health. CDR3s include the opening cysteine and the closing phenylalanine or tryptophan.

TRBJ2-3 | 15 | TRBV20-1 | CSAGGLAGITDTQYF
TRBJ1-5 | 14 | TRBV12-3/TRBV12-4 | CASMLSGAQQPQHF
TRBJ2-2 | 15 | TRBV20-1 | CSAELPGQPTGELFF
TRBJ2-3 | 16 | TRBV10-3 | CAISEGRGLRTDTQYF
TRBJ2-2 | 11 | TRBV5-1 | CASRTTGELFF
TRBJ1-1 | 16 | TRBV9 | CASSAALKAVDTEAFF
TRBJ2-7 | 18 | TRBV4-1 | CASSQQWIGLAGDIEQYF
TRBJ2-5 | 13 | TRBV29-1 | CSVLAGTRWGQYF
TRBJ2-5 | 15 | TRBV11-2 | CASSLMGAKQETQYF
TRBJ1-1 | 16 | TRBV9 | CASSVEVRGQPSRAFF
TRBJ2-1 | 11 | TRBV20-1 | CSAPGRNEQFF
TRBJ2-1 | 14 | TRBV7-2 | CASSRRQADNEQFF
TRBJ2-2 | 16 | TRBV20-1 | CSARPTSGMNTGELFF
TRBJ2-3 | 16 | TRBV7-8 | CASSLIPGGRTDTQYF
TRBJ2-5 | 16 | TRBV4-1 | CASSQLTGSIQETQYF
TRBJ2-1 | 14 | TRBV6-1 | CASSGWVAYNEQFF
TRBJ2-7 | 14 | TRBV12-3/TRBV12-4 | CASNMGTGSYEQYF
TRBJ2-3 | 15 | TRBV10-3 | CAIKPSGRPTDTQYF
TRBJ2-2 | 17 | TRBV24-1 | CATSDSEAGQNTGELFF
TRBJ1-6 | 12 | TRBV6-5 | CASRTSNSPLHF
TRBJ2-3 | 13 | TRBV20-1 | CSARGTSTDTQYF
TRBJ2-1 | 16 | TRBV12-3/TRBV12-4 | CASSHYGESSYNEQFF
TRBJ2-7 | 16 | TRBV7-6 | CASSLEPGLADYEQYF
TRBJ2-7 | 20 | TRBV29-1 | CSVEIRVAGGPHPESYEQYF
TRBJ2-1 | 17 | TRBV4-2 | CASSQGTTSGTYNEQFF
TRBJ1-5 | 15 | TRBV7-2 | CASSPLPGHNQPQHF
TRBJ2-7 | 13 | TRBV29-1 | CSVVAGGSYEQYF